This TCR beta chain came from a study of cytomegalovirus exposure and HLA in healthy donors. Study-wide points: In a later analysis, V- and J-gene trimming of beta chains associated with a DCLRE1C missense variant, replicated independently.

The study ran its PCR with 60 Vbeta and 13 Jbeta primers. Clones were read by immunoSEQ multiplex PCR, and TCRdb kept only the in-frame ones, dropping some. Of about 140,000 clones listed, more than 75% are singletons. Each donor's status was that of a healthy bone marrow donor. This CDR3 has 15 residues. The V gene's germline CDR1 is MDHEN and CDR2 SYDVKM. The ends were cut back, 4 bases at V and 3 bases at J, with 16 bases in the middle. A word on this clone: The antigen is not known.

The sequencing sample was made of PBMCs. V usage is TRBV28 and J usage is TRBJ2-7; tentative D call: TRBD1 (6 bases). This TCR came from a middle-aged woman in good health and CMV-seronegative. CDR3 bases: TGTGCCAGCAGTTACCACAGGGAAGGGGGCTACGAGCAGTACTTC. Protein: CASSYHREGGYEQYF. The full variable domain, in which reference TRBV28 and TRBJ2-7 provide the parts outside the CDR3, is DVKVTQSSRYLVKRTGEKVFLECVQDMDHENMFWYRQDPGLGLRLIYFSYDVKMKEKGDIPEGYSVSREKKERFSLILESASTNQTSMYLCASSYHREGGYEQYFGPGTRLTVT.